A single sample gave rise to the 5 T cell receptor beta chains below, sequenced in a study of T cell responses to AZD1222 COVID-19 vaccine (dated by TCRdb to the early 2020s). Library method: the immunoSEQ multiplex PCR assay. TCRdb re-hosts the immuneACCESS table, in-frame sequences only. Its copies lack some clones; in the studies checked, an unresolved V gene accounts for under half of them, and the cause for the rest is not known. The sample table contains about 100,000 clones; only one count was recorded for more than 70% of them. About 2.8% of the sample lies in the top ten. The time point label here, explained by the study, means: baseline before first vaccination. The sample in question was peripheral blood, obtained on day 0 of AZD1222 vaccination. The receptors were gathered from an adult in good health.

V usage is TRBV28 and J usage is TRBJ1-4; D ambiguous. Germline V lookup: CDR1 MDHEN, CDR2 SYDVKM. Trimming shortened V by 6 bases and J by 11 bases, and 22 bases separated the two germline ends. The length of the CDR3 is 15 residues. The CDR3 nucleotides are TGTGCCAGCAGCTCCCCGGGCCAGGTCTCCCCGAAACTGTTTTTT. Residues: CASSSPGQVSPKLFF.

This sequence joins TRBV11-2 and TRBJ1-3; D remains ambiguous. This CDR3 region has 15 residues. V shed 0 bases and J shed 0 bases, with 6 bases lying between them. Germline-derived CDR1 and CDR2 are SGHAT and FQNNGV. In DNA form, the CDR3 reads TGTGCCAGCAGCTTAGATCGGACCTCTGGAAACACCATATATTTT. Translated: CASSLDRTSGNTIYF.

CDR3: CASSLEAGPGNTIYF. The CDR3 DNA follows: TGTGCCAGCAGCTTGGAGGCAGGGCCCGGAAACACCATATATTTT. The genes are TRBV5-4 and TRBJ1-3; the D gene is possibly TRBD1 (5 bases). The germline V and J ends were trimmed by 0 bases and 4 bases, with 11 bases remaining between them. The CDR3 length is 15 residues. CDR1 SGHNT and CDR2 YYREEE come from the germline V gene (reference sequence). Supplemented by reference TRBV5-4 and TRBJ1-3, the full variable domain reads ETGVTQSPTHLIKTRGQQVTLRCSSQSGHNTVSWYQQALGQGPQFIFQYYREEENGRGNFPPRFSGLQFPNYSSELNVNALELDDSALYLCASSLEAGPGNTIYFGEGSWLTVV.

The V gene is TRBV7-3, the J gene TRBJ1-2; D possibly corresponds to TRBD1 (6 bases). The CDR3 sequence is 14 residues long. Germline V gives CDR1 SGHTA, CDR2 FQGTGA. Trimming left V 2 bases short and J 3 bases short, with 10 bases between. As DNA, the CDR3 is TGTGCCAGCAGCTTAGGGGGCGCAGACTATGGCTACACCTTC. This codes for CASSLGGADYGYTF.

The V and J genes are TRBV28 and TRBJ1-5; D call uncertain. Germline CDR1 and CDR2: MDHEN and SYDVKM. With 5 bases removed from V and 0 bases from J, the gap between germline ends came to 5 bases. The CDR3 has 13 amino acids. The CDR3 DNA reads TGTGCCAGCAGTAACTTTAGCAATCAGCCCCAGCATTTT. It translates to CASSNFSNQPQHF.